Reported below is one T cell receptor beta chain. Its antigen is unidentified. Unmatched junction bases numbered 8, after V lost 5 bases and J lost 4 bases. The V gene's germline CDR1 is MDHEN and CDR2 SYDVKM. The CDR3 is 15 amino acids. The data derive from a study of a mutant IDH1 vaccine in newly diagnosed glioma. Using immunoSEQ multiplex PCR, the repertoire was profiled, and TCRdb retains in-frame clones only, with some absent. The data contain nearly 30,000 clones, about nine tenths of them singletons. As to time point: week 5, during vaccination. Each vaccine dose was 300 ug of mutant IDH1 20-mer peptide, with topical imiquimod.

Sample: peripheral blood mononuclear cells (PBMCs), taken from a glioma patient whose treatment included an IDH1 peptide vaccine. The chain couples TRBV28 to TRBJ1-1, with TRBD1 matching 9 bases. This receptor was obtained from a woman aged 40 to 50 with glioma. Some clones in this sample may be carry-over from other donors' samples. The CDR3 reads CASSLAGTGSTEAFF. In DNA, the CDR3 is TGTGCCAGCAGTCTTGCCGGGACAGGGAGCACTGAAGCTTTCTTT.